The rows below give T cell receptor beta chains drawn from one sample of a study of T cell responses to AZD1222 COVID-19 vaccine. Measured with immunoSEQ multiplex PCR; TCRdb has only the in-frame clones, and not every one. This table holds some 150,000 clones, 89% found once. This material consisted of peripheral blood, taken on day 0 of AZD1222 vaccination. All receptors come from an adult in good health. The CDR3 runs from the conserved cysteine through the conserved F or W. Fields, in order: clone size, V gene, D gene, J gene, CDR3 DNA, CDR3 protein. A D gene is named only where the DNA matches it firmly. Clone size appears in some rows only: once, few, many, or a class for an expanded clone.

>-|TRBV5-3|-|TRBJ1-6
TGTGCCAGAACCCGGCGGCTATTCTATAATTCACCCCTCCACTTT
CARTRRLFYNSPLHF
>-|TRBV27|-|TRBJ2-3
TGTGCCAGCAGTCTTAAAGATACGCAGTATTTT
CASSLKDTQYF
>-|TRBV4-1|TRBD1|TRBJ1-5
TGCGCCAGCAGCCAAGGAGACAGGGAAGGTCAGCCCCAGCATTTT
CASSQGDREGQPQHF
>-|TRBV5-5|TRBD1|TRBJ1-2
TGTGCCAGCAGCTGGGACAGCGCGTATGGCTACACCTTC
CASSWDSAYGYTF
>-|TRBV14|TRBD1|TRBJ2-7
TGTGCCAGCAGCCAAGGAGGGACAGGGCATTTCGGGACCCACGAGCAGTACTTC
CASSQGGTGHFGTHEQYF
>once|TRBV27|-|TRBJ1-2
TGTGCCAGCAGTTCAGGGAATGGCTACACCTTC
CASSSGNGYTF
>-|TRBV7-8|-|TRBJ2-7
TGTGCCAGCAGCGCTGGTGGCTACGAGCAGTACTTC
CASSAGGYEQYF
>-|TRBV9|TRBD1|TRBJ1-5
TGTGCCAGCAGCGAGGGGGACAGGGATAGCAATCAGCCCCAGCATTTT
CASSEGDRDSNQPQHF
>few|TRBV5-1|-|TRBJ2-2
TGCGCCAGCAGCTTGGACGGAAGGACCGGGGAGCTGTTTTTT
CASSLDGRTGELFF
>-|TRBV7-6|-|TRBJ1-1
TGTGCCAGCAGCTTAGAATCGGACAGTCTCACTGAAGCTTTCTTT
CASSLESDSLTEAFF
>-|TRBV5-1|-|TRBJ2-1
TGCGCCAGCAGCTTGCAGGCAAACAATGAGCAGTTCTTC
CASSLQANNEQFF
>-|TRBV3-1/TRBV3-2|TRBD2|TRBJ2-5
TGTGCCAGCAGCAAAGACTTGGCGGGGGTTAAAGAGACCCAGTACTTC
CASSKDLAGVKETQYF
>-|TRBV27|-|TRBJ1-2
TGTGCCAGCAGTTTATCGAGGCGGTTGGGGGGCTACACCTTC
CASSLSRRLGGYTF
>-|TRBV5-1|-|TRBJ2-7
TGCGCCAGCAGCTCGGGAACCTACGAGCAGTACTTC
CASSSGTYEQYF
>-|TRBV18|-|TRBJ1-2
TGTGCCAGCTCCCCATCCAGGACAGAACTGAACTATGGCTACACCTTC
CASSPSRTELNYGYTF
>-|TRBV5-6|TRBD2|TRBJ2-5
TGTGCCAGCAGCTTGAGGGCGGGAGGGGAGACCCAGTACTTC
CASSLRAGGETQYF
>-|TRBV19|-|TRBJ1-5
TGTGCCAGTAGACGGGACTTTAGCAATCAGCCCCAGCATTTT
CASRRDFSNQPQHF
>-|TRBV27|-|TRBJ1-1
TGTGCCAGCAGAACTGGACAGAGGCGAGCTTTCTTT
CASRTGQRRAFF
>-|TRBV28|TRBD2|TRBJ2-1
TGTGCCAGCACCAGCCTAGCGGGACACAATGAGCAGTTCTTC
CASTSLAGHNEQFF
>-|TRBV7-9|-|TRBJ1-3
TGTGCCAGCAGCTTAGGTGGCAGGACCTCTGGAAACACCATATATTTT
CASSLGGRTSGNTIYF
>few|TRBV6-5|-|TRBJ1-1
TGTGCCAGCAGTCCAAGACGGCTTCTGAACACTGAAGCTTTCTTT
CASSPRRLLNTEAFF
>-|TRBV7-9|TRBD1|TRBJ2-3
TGTGCCAGCAGCTTAGGGGACAGGGGTAGCACAGATACGCAGTATTTT
CASSLGDRGSTDTQYF
>-|TRBV28|TRBD1|TRBJ1-3
TGTGCCAGCAGACAAGTAGGGACAGGGGCTGGAAACACCATATATTTT
CASRQVGTGAGNTIYF
>-|TRBV7-2|-|TRBJ1-5
TGTGCCAGTGGGAGGGGAGGGAATAGCAATCAGCCCCAGCATTTT
CASGRGGNSNQPQHF
>-|TRBV15|-|TRBJ1-3
TGTGCCACCACTTCCTCTGGAAACACCATATATTTT
CATTSSGNTIYF
>once|TRBV19|TRBD1|TRBJ1-5
TGTGCCAGTAGCCCGGGACAGCGAAGCAATCAGCCCCAGCATTTT
CASSPGQRSNQPQHF
>-|TRBV1|-|TRBJ1-6
TGCACCAGCAGCCAAGATTTATTCCTACTCCACTTT
CTSSQDLFLLHF
>-|TRBV23-1|-|TRBJ1-3
TGCGCCAGCAGTCAAACCTGTGGTGGAGGGGAAGGAAACACCATATATTTT
CASSQTCGGGEGNTIYF
>-|TRBV3-1/TRBV3-2|TRBD1|TRBJ2-1
TGTGCCAGCAGCCGGGACAGGGGGCGTGAGCAGTTCTTC
CASSRDRGREQFF
>-|TRBV9|-|TRBJ1-3
TGTGCCAGCAGCGTAGGGCCCGGGACGGGAAACACCATATATTTT
CASSVGPGTGNTIYF
>-|TRBV28|-|TRBJ2-4
TGTGCCAGCAGTTTGTGGGGGGTGGCCAAAAACATTCAGTACTTC
CASSLWGVAKNIQYF
>-|TRBV28|-|TRBJ2-7
TGTGCCAGCAGTCAGACAGGGAGGATATACGAGCAGTACTTC
CASSQTGRIYEQYF
>-|TRBV5-1|-|TRBJ1-2
TGCGCCAGCAGCTTGGATCGGGTAACTCGTGGCTACACCTTC
CASSLDRVTRGYTF
>-|TRBV27|-|TRBJ1-5
TGTGCCAGCAGTTTATGGTCGGGGGGGGACCAGCCCCAGCATTTT
CASSLWSGGDQPQHF
>-|TRBV4-2|TRBD1|TRBJ1-2
TGTGCCAGCAGCCCTGACAGGGACTATGGCTACACCTTC
CASSPDRDYGYTF
>-|TRBV7-9|-|TRBJ2-3
TGTGCCAGCAGAGCCCCAACGTCGCGGGGAAATACGCAGTATTTT
CASRAPTSRGNTQYF
>once|TRBV7-3|-|TRBJ2-1
TGTGCCAGCAGCTTAACTGCGGGAGAGGGGGACAATGAGCAGTTCTTC
CASSLTAGEGDNEQFF
>-|TRBV2|-|TRBJ2-2
TGTGCCAGCAGGTTATGGACAGAGAACACCGGGGAGCTGTTTTTT
CASRLWTENTGELFF
>-|TRBV6-5|-|TRBJ2-1
TGTGCCAGCAGTTACGGGACCCGGGGAGTCTACAATGAGCAGTTCTTC
CASSYGTRGVYNEQFF
>-|TRBV19|-|TRBJ1-2
TGTGCCAGTAGTAACGCACAGGGTTATGGCTACACCTTC
CASSNAQGYGYTF
>once|TRBV7-9|TRBD2|TRBJ2-5
TGTGCCAGCAGCTTTAGCGGGGACCTTCAAGAGACCCAGTACTTC
CASSFSGDLQETQYF
>-|TRBV10-2|-|TRBJ1-1
TGCGCCAGCAGTGAGGTGACAAGCGCCGGGGTAGCTTTCTTT
CASSEVTSAGVAFF
>-|TRBV6-5|-|TRBJ2-7
TGTGCCAGCAGGAAGTACAGCAGCTCCTACGAGCAGTACTTC
CASRKYSSSYEQYF
>-|TRBV9|TRBD2|TRBJ2-3
TGTGCCAGCAGCCCGCACAGCGGGATGATCACAGATACGCAGTATTTT
CASSPHSGMITDTQYF
>once|TRBV27|-|TRBJ1-3
TGTGCCAGCAGTTTTGACAGTGGAAACACCATATATTTT
CASSFDSGNTIYF
>-|TRBV29-1|TRBD1|TRBJ2-7
TGCAGCGTTGCGCGGGACAGGAGATCCTACGAGCAGTACTTC
CSVARDRRSYEQYF
>-|TRBV11-2|-|TRBJ2-1
TGTGCCAGCAGCTACTGGAGCAATGAGCAGTTCTTC
CASSYWSNEQFF
>-|TRBV14|TRBD2|TRBJ2-3
TGTGCCAGCGGCAAAAGGGCTAGCGGGAGTGGAGATACGCAGTATTTT
CASGKRASGSGDTQYF
>-|TRBV18|-|TRBJ2-1
TGTGCCAGCTCACCTAGCGGAGCCTACAATGAGCAGTTCTTC
CASSPSGAYNEQFF
>-|TRBV7-9|TRBD1|TRBJ1-1
TGTGCCAGCAGCTCCCCCGACAGGGGGGGGACTGAAGCTTTCTTT
CASSSPDRGGTEAFF
>once|TRBV28|TRBD2|TRBJ2-1
TGTGCCAGCAGTTTACTAGCGGGCAATGAGCAGTTCTTC
CASSLLAGNEQFF
>-|TRBV7-2|-|TRBJ1-5
TGTGCCAGCAGCTTAGAAGGGCACCGCAATCAGCCCCAGCATTTT
CASSLEGHRNQPQHF
>-|TRBV5-1|TRBD2|TRBJ2-3
TGCGCCAGCAGCTTCTACGGGAGGGACAAACCCACAGATACGCAGTATTTT
CASSFYGRDKPTDTQYF
>-|TRBV7-2|-|TRBJ2-7
TGTGCCAGCAGCTCCACGGGTGGGACTGGCATCTACGAGCAGTACTTC
CASSSTGGTGIYEQYF
>-|TRBV28|-|TRBJ2-1
TGTGCCAGCAGTTCCGTTGGACAACGGTTCTTC
CASSSVGQRFF
>few|TRBV18|-|TRBJ2-7
TGTGCCAGCTCAGCAACGGAGCTTGGGAACGAGCAGTACTTC
CASSATELGNEQYF
>-|TRBV6-5|-|TRBJ1-2
TGTGCCAGCTGTCCCGGGACATGGAGGAGGAATGGCTACACCTTC
CASCPGTWRRNGYTF
>once|TRBV19|-|TRBJ2-6
TGTGCCAGCACGACTCAAGGGCTAGCGGTAGGGGGGCCTGGGGCCAACGTCCTGACTTTC
CASTTQGLAVGGPGANVLTF
>-|TRBV7-2|TRBD2|TRBJ2-5
TGTGCCAGCAGCTTACCACAGACTAGCGGGGGGGCCCGGGAGACCCAGTACTTC
CASSLPQTSGGARETQYF